Listed below are T cell receptor beta chains from one sample, sequenced in a study of identical twins. From the 5' RACE reads, TCRdb called clonotypes with MiXCR, one entry per CDR3 protein. The sample carries hundreds of thousands of distinct CDR3 sequences, roughly 18% recorded once. This sample was also put to use in a study of T cells expressing NK-cell markers.

Material for sequencing was PBMCs. These receptors came from a woman under 30 in good health. The CDR3 runs from the conserved cysteine through the conserved F or W. A D gene is named only where the DNA matches it firmly. A row's size may be missing; if present it is once, few, many or a size class.

TGTGCCAGCAGCCTCGGACTAGGTCTTACAGATACGCAGTATTTT CASSLGLGLTDTQYF few TRBD2 TRBJ2-3 TRBV7-2
TGTGCCAGCAGCTCCGGACATATCGCCTACGAGCAGTACTTC CASSSGHIAYEQYF once - TRBJ2-7 TRBV11-1
TGTGCCAGCAGTTTAAGTGTCGGGGCCTACGAGCAGTACTTC CASSLSVGAYEQYF - - TRBJ2-7 TRBV27
TGCAGCGTTCTTAGGACAGGGGCCAACGTCCTGACTTTC CSVLRTGANVLTF few - TRBJ2-6 TRBV29-1
TGTGCCAGCAGCTTGGGACTTACTGTCCCTTCCGAGCAGTACTTC CASSLGLTVPSEQYF few - TRBJ2-7 TRBV5-8
TGCAGTGCTAGTCAGGGCATACACAGCAATCAGCCCCAGCATTTT CSASQGIHSNQPQHF - - TRBJ1-5 TRBV20-1
TGCGCCAGCAGATACGGACAGGATGGGGAGCAGTACTTC CASRYGQDGEQYF - TRBD1 TRBJ2-7 TRBV5-1
TGTGCCATCAGTACCACTAGCGGGGGGTACTACAATGAGCAGTTCTTC CAISTTSGGYYNEQFF - TRBD2 TRBJ2-1 TRBV10-3
TGCAGCATTTCGACAGGGAAGGGGTCTAGCACAGATACGCAGTATTTT CSISTGKGSSTDTQYF - TRBD1 TRBJ2-3 TRBV29-1
TGTGCCAGCAGACCTGGACCGATCACCGGGGAGCTGTTTTTT CASRPGPITGELFF - - TRBJ2-2 TRBV7-9
TGCGCCAGCAGCCCGGGGGGATTAAGGGAGCAGTACTTC CASSPGGLREQYF few TRBD2 TRBJ2-7 TRBV5-1
TGTGCCAGCAGAACCTCCGGGTCGGCGGTAGGTGCGGAGCAGTTCTTC CASRTSGSAVGAEQFF many - TRBJ2-1 TRBV6-1
TGTGCCAGCAAGCAGGGGGGAAGCTCCTACGAGCAGTACTTC CASKQGGSSYEQYF - - TRBJ2-7 TRBV6-1
TGTGCCAGCAGTTTAGAGGGGGTGAGAAACATTCAGTACTTC CASSLEGVRNIQYF few - TRBJ2-4 TRBV12-3/TRBV12-4
TGTGCCAGCACCCGCGACAGCCACTATGGCTACACCTTC CASTRDSHYGYTF - - TRBJ1-2 TRBV9
TGCAGTGCTACTAGAAAGGGAGGGGGCCAGCCCCAGCATTTT CSATRKGGGQPQHF - TRBD1 TRBJ1-5 TRBV20-1
TGTGCCAGCAGCCCCGGCAGGGGAGGGGACGAGCAGTACTTC CASSPGRGGDEQYF - - TRBJ2-7 TRBV9
TGTGCCAGCAGTTTAACGCGGACTTCCTACGAGCAGTACTTC CASSLTRTSYEQYF - - TRBJ2-7 TRBV12-3/TRBV12-4
TGCAGTGCTAGAGAGGGGGCGCGGACTGAAGCTTTCTTT CSAREGARTEAFF - - TRBJ1-1 TRBV20-1
TGCGCCAGCAGCTTGAGACAGAACTACAATGAGCAGTTCTTC CASSLRQNYNEQFF few - TRBJ2-1 TRBV5-1
TGCAGTGCTAGGACTAGCGGAAAGACCCAGTACTTC CSARTSGKTQYF few TRBD2 TRBJ2-5 TRBV20-1
TGTGCCAGCACGAATCCCGGCTATGGCTACACCTTC CASTNPGYGYTF once - TRBJ1-2 TRBV28
TGCAGTGCTAGGCCCGGGACAGAGGGCCACTATGGCTACACCTTC CSARPGTEGHYGYTF - TRBD1 TRBJ1-2 TRBV20-1
TGTGCCAGCAGTCGGCGCGGGACAGGGGGAAGAACAGATACGCAGTATTTT CASSRRGTGGRTDTQYF - TRBD1 TRBJ2-3 TRBV7-9
TGCGCCAGCAGCCAGAGAACTGGAAACACCATATATTTT CASSQRTGNTIYF - - TRBJ1-3 TRBV4-1
TGTGCCAGTAGTGCGGGGACAGGGTCGCAGCCCCAGCATTTT CASSAGTGSQPQHF few TRBD1 TRBJ1-5 TRBV19
TGCGCCAGCAGCCCAGGGGGATTGAACACTGAAGCTTTCTTT CASSPGGLNTEAFF few TRBD1 TRBJ1-1 TRBV5-1
TGCGCCAGCAGCTCTTCGCCCCAATCAAAAAACACAGATACGCAGTATTTT CASSSSPQSKNTDTQYF - - TRBJ2-3 TRBV5-1
TGTGCCATGGGACAGGGTCCGGACTATGGCTACACCTTC CAMGQGPDYGYTF few TRBD1 TRBJ1-2 TRBV10-3
TGTGCCAGCAGTTACTCCCGCGACAGGGCCGTTCCAGATACGCAGTATTTT CASSYSRDRAVPDTQYF few TRBD1 TRBJ2-3 TRBV6-5
TGTGCCAGCACCGCCCTTCCCACGCCTGATAATTCACCCCTCCACTTT CASTALPTPDNSPLHF - - TRBJ1-6 TRBV7-3
TGTGCCAGCAGCTTAGGGGGCGTTTACACTGAAGCTTTCTTT CASSLGGVYTEAFF - - TRBJ1-1 TRBV7-3
TGTGCCAGCAGGGAGGGAGGAACTTACTCCTACGAGCAGTACTTC CASREGGTYSYEQYF few - TRBJ2-7 TRBV6-1
TGCGCCAGCAGCTCCCTAGCGGCTTCAGAGACCCAGTACTTC CASSSLAASETQYF - TRBD2 TRBJ2-5 TRBV5-1
TGTGCCAGCAGTTACGTGACAGCCTACGAGCAGTACTTC CASSYVTAYEQYF few - TRBJ2-7 TRBV6-2/TRBV6-3
TGTGCCAGCTCACCTGGGGCAGGGGGCTCCTACGAGCAGTACTTC CASSPGAGGSYEQYF many TRBD1 TRBJ2-7 TRBV18
TGCAGCGTCGTATTCAGGAGAAGCTCCTACGAGCAGTACTTC CSVVFRRSSYEQYF few - TRBJ2-7 TRBV29-1
TGTGCCAGCAGCTACCCCTCCCAGGGCAAAGATACGCAGTATTTT CASSYPSQGKDTQYF - - TRBJ2-3 TRBV6-2/TRBV6-3
TGTGCCAGCAGGATGCTCCCCGCAACTTCACCCCTCCACTTT CASRMLPATSPLHF - - TRBJ1-6 TRBV27